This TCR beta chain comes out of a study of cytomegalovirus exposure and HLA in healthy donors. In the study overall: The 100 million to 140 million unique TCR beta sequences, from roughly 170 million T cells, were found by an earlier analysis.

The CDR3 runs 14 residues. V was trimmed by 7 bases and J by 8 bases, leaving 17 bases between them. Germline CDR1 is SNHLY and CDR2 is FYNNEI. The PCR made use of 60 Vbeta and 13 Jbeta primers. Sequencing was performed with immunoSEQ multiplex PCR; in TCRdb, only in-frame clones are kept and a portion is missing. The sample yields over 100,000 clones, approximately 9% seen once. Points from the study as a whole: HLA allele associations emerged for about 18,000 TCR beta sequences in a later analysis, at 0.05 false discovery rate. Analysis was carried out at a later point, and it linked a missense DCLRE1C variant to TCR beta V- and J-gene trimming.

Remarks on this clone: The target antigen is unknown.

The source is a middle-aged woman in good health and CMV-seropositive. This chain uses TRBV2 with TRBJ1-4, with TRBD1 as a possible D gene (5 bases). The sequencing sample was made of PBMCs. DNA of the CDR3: TGTGCCAGCACCGGCGAAGGGGTATTGGAAAAACTGTTTTTT. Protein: CASTGEGVLEKLFF. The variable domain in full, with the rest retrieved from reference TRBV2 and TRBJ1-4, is EPEVTQTPSHQVTQMGQEVILRCVPISNHLYFYWYRQILGQKVEFLVSFYNNEISEKSEIFDDQFSVERPDGSNFTLKIRSTKLEDSAMYFCASTGEGVLEKLFFGSGTQLSVL.